These 10 T cell receptor beta chains originate from one sample sequenced in a study of blood T cell repertoires in COVID-19. Using immunoSEQ multiplex PCR, the repertoire was profiled, and TCRdb retains in-frame clones only, with some absent. The data show about 290,000 clones, over 85% seen once. Specimen: peripheral blood. The receptors were gathered from a young woman with COVID-19, enrolled during active disease.

V gene TRBV7-2 combines with J gene TRBJ2-7, with D possibly matching TRBD1 (5 bases). The CDR3 is 15 residues long. The V end lost 1 base, the J end lost 3 bases, and 13 bases lay between the germline ends. Per the germline V gene, CDR1 is SGHTA and CDR2 is FQGNSA. The CDR3 DNA reads as TGTGCCAGCAGCTTAGTAGGGGATTTGTACTACGAGCAGTACTTC. This sequence encodes CASSLVGDLYYEQYF.

The chain combines TRBV28 with TRBJ1-2, with a weak D call TRBD1 (5 bases). The CDR3 covers 15 residues. Germline CDR1 is MDHEN and CDR2 is SYDVKM. Trimming stripped 3 bases from V and 4 bases from J, with 15 bases between. Here the CDR3 DNA reads TGTGCCAGCAGTTTGGCCGGGGGAAGGGCCTATGGCTACACCTTC. Its protein product is CASSLAGGRAYGYTF.

This sequence joins TRBV7-8 and TRBJ1-5; D ambiguous. Trimming removed 2 bases from V and 3 bases from J, with 11 bases in between. Per the germline V gene, CDR1 is SGHVS and CDR2 is FQNEAQ. The CDR3 is made up of 15 amino acids. CDR3 protein: CASSLTTVNNQPQHF. As DNA, the CDR3 is TGTGCCAGCAGCTTAACAACAGTTAACAATCAGCCCCAGCATTTT.

This rearrangement joins TRBV7-6 to TRBJ2-2; 8 positions agree with TRBD2. This CDR3 has 16 amino acids. With V trimmed by 7 bases and J by 5 bases, 12 bases remained unmatched. The germline CDR1 and CDR2 sequences are SGHVS and FNYEAQ. CDR3 loop: CASTPTGGGRTGELFF. The CDR3 DNA sequence: TGTGCCAGCACCCCTACTGGCGGGGGGCGTACCGGGGAGCTGTTTTTT.

The chain carries TRBV6-5 and TRBJ2-7; 7 positions agree with TRBD1. CDR1 is MNHEY, CDR2 SVGAGI, per germline. The trim removed 8 bases at V and 5 bases at J, leaving 12 bases unmatched. The CDR3 is 14 residues long. CDR3 DNA sequence: TGTGCCAGCGGCCAATCGACAGGGATCAACGAGCAGTACTTC. This codes for CASGQSTGINEQYF.

The rearrangement links TRBV10-2 to TRBJ2-2, with D tentatively TRBD1 (7 bases). This CDR3 is 15 amino acids long. CDR1 and CDR2 from the germline V gene are WSHSY and SAAADI. Trimming left V 8 bases short and J 5 bases short, with 18 bases between. CDR3 amino acids: CASGWGRGDTGELFF. Written as DNA, the CDR3 is TGCGCCAGCGGATGGGGCAGGGGGGATACCGGGGAGCTGTTTTTT.

The rearrangement joins TRBV4-2 to TRBJ2-7; D might be TRBD1 (5 bases). The V end lost 0 bases, the J end lost 3 bases, and 15 bases lay between the germline ends. CDR1 LGHNA and CDR2 YNFKEQ come from the germline V gene. CDR3 length equals 16 residues. The CDR3 nucleotides read TGTGCCAGCAGCCAAGAATTCGGTTTCGACAGCTACGAGCAGTACTTC. This encodes CASSQEFGFDSYEQYF.

In its sample, this clone was seen once. At the DNA level, this CDR3 is encoded by other sequences in the same sample as well. The chain joins TRBV12-3 or TRBV12-4 to TRBJ1-1; D not certain. This CDR3 has 11 residues. With 3 bases removed from V and 4 bases from J, the gap between germline ends came to 3 bases. In DNA, the CDR3 is TGTGCCAGCAGTTTTCGCACTGAAGCTTTCTTT. Its translation: CASSFRTEAFF.

This chain joins TRBV10-3 and TRBJ2-7, with a weak D call TRBD1 (5 bases). V was clipped by 10 bases and J by 0 bases, with 13 bases between them. CDR1 and CDR2 (germline): ENHRY, SYGVKD. The length of the CDR3 is 13 residues. As DNA, the CDR3 is TGTGCCACCACCTTGACAGCCTCCTACGAGCAGTACTTC. This codes for CATTLTASYEQYF.

This rearrangement joins TRBV5-1 to TRBJ2-7; 11 nucleotides match TRBD1. V gave up 0 bases and J gave up 2 bases; unmatched junction bases: 4. This CDR3 is built from 16 residues. Per germline, CDR1 SGHRS and CDR2 YFSETQ. Here the CDR3 reads CASSLEGTGGTYEQYF. The CDR3 DNA reads as TGCGCCAGCAGCTTGGAGGGGACAGGGGGGACCTACGAGCAGTACTTC.